The 25 T cell receptor beta chains in this list originate from one sample, sequenced in a study of cytomegalovirus exposure and HLA in healthy donors. Libraries were prepared by immunoSEQ multiplex PCR; TCRdb keeps only in-frame clonotypes and omits some of them. The data contain 100,000 to 150,000 clones, about nine tenths of them singletons. The specimen was PBMCs. The receptors come from a woman aged 18-30 years in good health and CMV-seronegative.

The V and J genes are TRBV27 and TRBJ2-7, with 11 bases matching TRBD2. V was clipped by 5 bases and J by 2 bases; unmatched bases: 8. Germline CDR1 MNHEY, CDR2 SMNVEV (reference sequence). The length of the CDR3 is 16 residues. For the CDR3, the DNA is TGTGCCAGCAGTCTCCAGACTAGCGGGATAACCTACGAGCAGTACTTC. Translating it yields CASSLQTSGITYEQYF.

The chain carries TRBV11-3 and TRBJ1-1, with D uncertain. Trimming left V 1 base short and J 4 bases short, with 10 bases between. The germline gives CDR1 SGHNT, CDR2 YENEEA. The CDR3 runs 14 residues. In DNA form, the CDR3 reads TGTGCCAGCAGCTTAGGGGCCTCCAGCACTGAAGCTTTCTTT. Protein product: CASSLGASSTEAFF. The whole variable domain, filled in from reference TRBV11-3 and TRBJ1-1, reads EAGVVQSPRYKIIEKKQPVAFWCNPISGHNTLYWYLQNLGQGPELLIRYENEEAVDDSQLPKDRFSAERLKGVDSTLKIQPAELGDSAVYLCASSLGASSTEAFFGQGTRLTVV.

This clone was counted a single time. The rearrangement links TRBV30 to TRBJ1-3; D might be TRBD1 (5 bases). CDR3 length: 14 residues. V was clipped by 2 bases and J by 4 bases, with 12 bases between them. CDR1 and CDR2 from the germline V gene are GTSNPN and SVGIG (reference sequence). The CDR3 DNA follows: TGTGCCTGGAGTAGGTTTCAGGGCGGAAACACCATATATTTT. It yields the protein CAWSRFQGGNTIYF.

The gene calls are TRBV4-1 and TRBJ2-7; TRBD1 might be the D (5 bases). The CDR3 length is 15 residues. V was cut by 1 base and J by 4 bases, with 14 bases left in between. Germline loops: CDR1 MGHRA, CDR2 YSYEKL. The CDR3 region is CASSQVLRDPYEQYF. CDR3 bases: TGCGCCAGCAGCCAAGTTCTCAGGGATCCTTACGAGCAGTACTTC.

This chain connects TRBV14 to TRBJ2-1, with TRBD2 matching 7 bases. The CDR3 loop spans 16 amino acids. The V and J ends lost 2 bases and 5 bases, in that order; junction bases with no gene match: 9. Germline CDR1 and CDR2: SGHDN and FVKESK. The DNA of the CDR3 is TGTGCCAGCAGCCAACGCGGGAGAGGATGGAACAATGAGCAGTTCTTC. Encoded protein: CASSQRGRGWNNEQFF.

This clone came up once. The chain is built from TRBV28 and TRBJ2-1; 10 bases map to TRBD2. This CDR3 has 16 residues. V lost 6 bases and J lost 4; bases outside the gene matches: 9. Germline V gene data show CDR1 as MDHEN and CDR2 as SYDVKM. CDR3 region: CASSHKTSGQYNEQFF. In DNA form, the CDR3 reads TGTGCCAGCAGCCACAAGACTAGCGGGCAATACAATGAGCAGTTCTTC.

The chain carries TRBV21-1 and TRBJ2-7; no DNA check was done on the table's D call, TRBD2. TRBV21-1 counts as a pseudogene. CDR3 length: 14 residues. The CDR3 here is CASSGFGETYEQYF. Written as DNA, the CDR3 is TGTGCCAGCAGCGGTTTTGGGGAGACCTACGAGCAGTACTTC.

V gene TRBV6-1 combines with J gene TRBJ1-1; D is perhaps TRBD1 (6 bases). Trimming left V 0 bases short and J 0 bases short, with 17 bases between. The CDR3 loop spans 18 amino acids. Germline V CDR1 and CDR2: MNHNS, SASEGT. The CDR3 sequence: CASSEAFRGKRMNTEAFF. The CDR3 DNA sequence: TGTGCCAGCAGTGAAGCGTTCAGGGGCAAACGCATGAACACTGAAGCTTTCTTT.

This chain connects TRBV5-1 to TRBJ2-5; TRBD2 matches 10 bases. V dropped 5 bases and J dropped 5; count of bases not matched to a gene: 6. Germline loops: CDR1 SGHRS, CDR2 YFSETQ. The CDR3 length is 14 residues. The CDR3 loop is CASSKREGRETQYF. DNA for the CDR3: TGCGCCAGCAGTAAGCGGGAGGGCCGTGAGACCCAGTACTTC.

V is TRBV7-9 and J is TRBJ2-7; 9 nucleotides agree with TRBD2. Germline V CDR1 and CDR2: SEHNR, FQNEAQ (reference sequence). CDR3 length: 15 residues. V lost 5 bases, J lost 2 bases, and 7 bases stayed unmatched. CDR3 sequence reads: CASSPQAGGTYEQYF. For the CDR3, the DNA is TGTGCCAGCAGCCCCCAGGCGGGAGGGACCTACGAGCAGTACTTC.

The rearrangement joins TRBV27 to TRBJ2-7; D perhaps matches TRBD1 (7 bases). CDR1 MNHEY and CDR2 SMNVEV come from the germline V gene (reference sequence). The CDR3 has 15 residues. V gave up 3 bases and J gave up 1 base, with 13 bases separating them. Here the CDR3 reads CASSFRGRLSYEQYF. The CDR3 DNA sequence: TGTGCCAGCAGTTTCAGGGGGAGGTTATCCTACGAGCAGTACTTC.

This sequence joins TRBV29-1 and TRBJ2-7, with TRBD2 identical over 13 bases. This CDR3 has 16 residues. V was clipped by 3 bases and J by 0 bases; unmatched bases: 5. Germline V gene sequence: CDR1 SQVTM, CDR2 ANQGSEA. For the CDR3, the DNA is TGCAGCGTTGACAGACTAGCGGGAGGTAACTCCTACGAGCAGTACTTC. Amino acids: CSVDRLAGGNSYEQYF.

This rearrangement joins TRBV28 to TRBJ1-2; maybe TRBD1 (5 bases). V dropped 6 bases and J dropped 3 bases, with 11 bases sitting between them. The CDR3 consists of 13 residues. Germline V lookup: CDR1 MDHEN, CDR2 SYDVKM. The CDR3 region is CASRTGGDYGYTF. CDR3 sequence (DNA): TGTGCCAGCAGAACGGGGGGAGACTATGGCTACACCTTC.

The V and J genes are TRBV29-1 and TRBJ1-1, with D possibly matching TRBD1 (6 bases). The germline CDR1 and CDR2 sequences are SQVTM and ANQGSEA. Trimming took off 6 bases at V and 0 bases at J, with 14 bases between the two ends. The CDR3 has 14 amino acids. The CDR3, as DNA: TGCAGCGTCATTACAGGGTGGGTGAACACTGAAGCTTTCTTT. Amino acid sequence: CSVITGWVNTEAFF.

This chain joins TRBV2 and TRBJ1-1; TRBD1 matches 9 bases. This CDR3 is built from 14 residues. The ends lost 6 bases at V and 0 bases at J; junction bases unmatched: 2. Germline CDR1 and CDR2: SNHLY and FYNNEI. CDR3 coding DNA: TGTGCCAGCAGAAGGACAGGGGTGAACACTGAAGCTTTCTTT. Encoded protein: CASRRTGVNTEAFF. Together with reference TRBV2 and TRBJ1-1, the CDR3 gives the full variable domain: EPEVTQTPSHQVTQMGQEVILRCVPISNHLYFYWYRQILGQKVEFLVSFYNNEISEKSEIFDDQFSVERPDGSNFTLKIRSTKLEDSAMYFCASRRTGVNTEAFFGQGTRLTVV.

The CDR3 DNA reads as TGTGCCAGCTCGGAGATCTCTGGAAACACCATATATTTT. Translated, it gives CASSEISGNTIYF. The chain employs TRBV28 and TRBJ1-3; D is uncertain. The CDR3 length is 13 residues. Germline V CDR1 and CDR2: MDHEN, SYDVKM. Trimming shortened V by 8 bases and J by 0 bases, and 8 bases separated the two germline ends.

The CDR3 loop is CASSLTGGSAGEQFF. The CDR3 nucleotides are TGTGCCAGCAGCTTAACGGGGGGATCAGCTGGTGAGCAGTTCTTC. This chain uses TRBV7-3 with TRBJ2-1, with D possibly being TRBD2 (6 bases). The V gene's germline CDR1 is SGHTA and CDR2 FQGTGA. V was trimmed by 0 bases and J by 9 bases, leaving 15 bases between them. This CDR3 contains 15 residues.

The chain employs TRBV28 and TRBJ1-5; 8 positions agree with TRBD1. The junction had 15 bases not matched to a gene; V was cut back by 6 bases and J by 11 bases. The germline V gene has CDR1 MDHEN and CDR2 SYDVKM. CDR3 size: 15 residues. CDR3 sequence reads: CASSYLTGGMGAQHF. The CDR3 DNA is TGTGCCAGCAGCTATCTTACAGGGGGTATGGGGGCCCAGCATTTT.

The chain employs TRBV7-8 and TRBJ2-7; 7 bases align to TRBD1. Germline lookup yields CDR1 SGHVS and CDR2 FQNEAQ. V shed 5 bases, J shed 0 bases, and the junction held 7 bases outside the gene matches. The CDR3 is 15 residues long. The CDR3 nucleotides are TGTGCCAGCAGCCCAGGGGGTCTTAGCTCCTACGAGCAGTACTTC. This encodes CASSPGGLSSYEQYF.

This chain uses TRBV28 with TRBJ2-7; maybe TRBD1 (5 bases). The V gene lost 5 bases and the J gene lost 6 bases, with 17 bases spanning the gap. The germline V gene encodes CDR1 MDHEN and CDR2 SYDVKM. The CDR3 consists of 14 residues. CDR3 protein: CASSPTYQGGEQYF. Written as DNA, the CDR3 is TGTGCCAGCAGTCCAACATACCAGGGTGGCGAGCAGTACTTC.

V usage is TRBV25-1 and J usage is TRBJ2-7; weak D call: TRBD2 (5 bases). Trimming pared 2 bases from V and 3 bases from J, leaving 11 bases between. The CDR3 spans 14 residues. Germline loops: CDR1 MGHDK, CDR2 SYGVNS. Here the CDR3 DNA reads TGTGCCAGCAGTGAACGCGGGTTTCTCTACGAGCAGTACTTC. Translated, it gives CASSERGFLYEQYF.

V is TRBV15 and J is TRBJ2-7, with D tentatively TRBD2 (6 bases). Trimming stripped 1 base from V and 4 bases from J, with 11 bases between. The length of the CDR3 is 14 residues. Per the germline V gene, CDR1 is LNHNV and CDR2 is YYDKDF (reference sequence). In DNA form, the CDR3 reads TGTGCCACCAGCAGAGTAGCGGTAAAATACGAGCAGTACTTC. It yields the protein CATSRVAVKYEQYF.

This chain uses TRBV19 with TRBJ1-2; D is perhaps TRBD1 (5 bases). Looked up from germline, CDR1 is LNHDA and CDR2 is SQIVND (reference sequence). V was clipped by 0 bases and J by 3 bases, with 8 bases between them. This CDR3 has 14 amino acids. CDR3 coding DNA: TGTGCCAGTAGTATAGACTCAGGGCACTATGGCTACACCTTC. It codes for CASSIDSGHYGYTF.

This chain joins TRBV25-1 and TRBJ2-1; TRBD2 aligns across 9 bases. CDR1 is MGHDK, CDR2 SYGVNS, per germline. The CDR3 extends over 13 amino acids. Unmatched junction bases numbered 9, after V lost 10 bases and J lost 8 bases. As DNA, the CDR3 is TGTGCCACTCTGTCCGGGACTAGCTATGAGCAGTTCTTC. The encoded protein is CATLSGTSYEQFF.

The chain employs TRBV12-5 and TRBJ2-7; 8 bases agree with TRBD1. V was clipped by 4 bases and J by 2 bases; unmatched bases: 7. This CDR3 is 15 amino acids long. Looked up from germline, CDR1 is LGHNT and CDR2 is FRNRAP. In DNA, the CDR3 is TGTGCTAGTGGTTCCGGGACAGGAGTAGCCTACGAGCAGTACTTC. Its translation is CASGSGTGVAYEQYF.